The 21 T cell receptor beta chains in this list originate from one sample, sequenced in a study of blood T cell repertoires in COVID-19 (dated by TCRdb to the early 2020s). Receptor amplification or capture employed the immunoSEQ multiplex PCR assay. Here the immuneACCESS table is served through TCRdb, limited to in-frame sequences with V and J called. Missing clones are a known gap in these copies; in checked studies unresolved V genes cover under half, and the rest lacks a known reason. In all, the sample holds approximately 290,000 clones, and around 90% of those were seen once. The top ten hold around 1.1% of the sample. The sequenced material came from PBMCs or T cells enriched from blood (not recorded which). These receptor sequences come from a woman in her thirties who had recovered from COVID-19.

This chain uses TRBV28 with TRBJ2-5; 8 bases fit TRBD1. The CDR3 has 13 residues. Germline V gene data show CDR1 as MDHEN and CDR2 as SYDVKM. Unmatched junction bases numbered 1, after V lost 2 bases and J lost 5 bases. For the CDR3, the DNA is TGTGCCAGCAGTTTAGACAGGGGTGAGACCCAGTACTTC. Its translation: CASSLDRGETQYF.

This clone has only a few counts. This sequence joins TRBV4-3 and TRBJ2-7, with a tentative D call TRBD1 (6 bases). This CDR3 has 14 amino acids. Between the trimmed V and J ends, which lost 3 bases and 3 bases, there was a span of 12 bases. Germline V CDR1 and CDR2: LGHNA, YSLEER. CDR3 sequence reads: CASSQGTQLYEQYF. The CDR3 region has the DNA TGCGCCAGCAGCCAGGGGACACAACTCTACGAGCAGTACTTC.

The genes are TRBV6-2 or TRBV6-3 and TRBJ1-5, with D perhaps TRBD1 (6 bases). Trimming removed 4 bases at V and 0 bases at J, with 10 bases between. This CDR3 has 15 amino acids. Germline V CDR1 and CDR2: MNHEY, SVGEGT. DNA for the CDR3: TGTGCCAGCAGTTTACAGGGTTTTAGCAATCAGCCCCAGCATTTT. The encoded protein is CASSLQGFSNQPQHF.

The chain carries TRBV7-2 and TRBJ1-5, with TRBD1 as a possible D gene (6 bases). The ends were cut back, 5 bases at V and 0 bases at J, with 11 bases in the middle. Germline V gene lookup returns CDR1 SGHTA and CDR2 FQGNSA. The CDR3 length is 15 residues. The CDR3 here is CASSTGLYSNQPQHF. CDR3 DNA: TGTGCCAGCAGCACAGGGTTATATAGCAATCAGCCCCAGCATTTT.

This rearrangement joins TRBV6-1 to TRBJ2-2; no clear D gene. The CDR3 runs 16 residues. V was trimmed by 1 base and J by 5 bases, leaving 14 bases between them. Germline V gene data show CDR1 as MNHNS and CDR2 as SASEGT. CDR3: CASSEVREKPTGELFF. The CDR3 region has the DNA TGTGCCAGCAGTGAAGTTCGAGAGAAGCCAACCGGGGAGCTGTTTTTT.

The J gene is TRBJ1-1, the V gene TRBV27; D possibly corresponds to TRBD1 (6 bases). Looked up from germline, CDR1 is MNHEY and CDR2 is SMNVEV (reference sequence). The CDR3 covers 17 residues. Trimming removed 5 bases from V and 4 bases from J, with 23 bases in between. The CDR3 region has the DNA TGTGCCAGCAGTCTGATTGTCGTGGGGGCAGGGACCACTGAAGCTTTCTTT. Translation: CASSLIVVGAGTTEAFF.

This chain links TRBV2 with TRBJ1-2, with 7 bases aligning to TRBD1. Trimming took 6 bases from V and 3 from J; bases not matched to a gene: 7. Germline lookup yields CDR1 SNHLY and CDR2 FYNNEI. The CDR3 extends over 14 amino acids. The CDR3 is CASSLRQGDYGYTF. The CDR3 DNA sequence: TGTGCCAGCAGCCTACGACAGGGCGACTATGGCTACACCTTC.

The chain joins TRBV2 to TRBJ1-5; no definite D call. The CDR3 covers 17 residues. CDR1 and CDR2 from the germline V gene are SNHLY and FYNNEI. The V end was cut by 4 bases, the J end by 0 bases, with 16 bases between. CDR3: CASSGRQTDYSNQPQHF. CDR3 nucleotide sequence: TGTGCCAGCAGTGGAAGACAAACCGATTATAGCAATCAGCCCCAGCATTTT.

The V call is TRBV11-3, the J call TRBJ2-3; 11 bases agree with TRBD1. Germline V CDR1 and CDR2: SGHNT, YENEEA. V lost 5 bases to trimming and J lost 4 bases; unmatched junction nucleotides: 5. CDR3 length equals 15 residues. The CDR3 region is CASSDPGQGADTQYF. CDR3 in DNA: TGTGCCAGCAGCGACCCGGGACAGGGGGCAGATACGCAGTATTTT. Full variable domain (remainder filled in from reference TRBV11-3 and TRBJ2-3): EAGVVQSPRYKIIEKKQPVAFWCNPISGHNTLYWYLQNLGQGPELLIRYENEEAVDDSQLPKDRFSAERLKGVDSTLKIQPAELGDSAVYLCASSDPGQGADTQYFGPGTRLTVL.

This clone has a single count. J is TRBJ1-2 and V is TRBV5-1, with 9 bases fitting TRBD1. After removal of 5 bases from V and 4 bases from J, the junction contained 9 bases not matched to a gene. The germline gives CDR1 SGHRS, CDR2 YFSETQ. The CDR3 consists of 15 residues. In DNA, the CDR3 is TGCGCCAGCAGTACGGACAGGGGAGTTCGCTATGGCTACACCTTC. Its translation: CASSTDRGVRYGYTF.

The rearrangement joins TRBV30 to TRBJ2-7, with TRBD1 matching over 9 bases. Germline CDR1 and CDR2: GTSNPN and SVGIG (reference sequence). Germline trimming cut 8 bases from V and 5 bases from J; bases unmatched to any gene: 7. The CDR3 length is 12 residues. This CDR3 reads CAGGQGLHEQYF. CDR3 DNA sequence: TGTGCCGGGGGACAGGGTTTGCACGAGCAGTACTTC.

The chain couples TRBV10-2 to TRBJ2-2, with TRBD2 matching over 12 bases. The V and J ends lost 6 bases and 4 bases, in that order; junction bases with no gene match: 9. CDR1 and CDR2 (germline): WSHSY, SAAADI. There are 17 residues in the CDR3. The CDR3 DNA sequence: TGCGCCAGCAGGGAACTAGCGGGAGGCGCAGGCACCGGGGAGCTGTTTTTT. This translates into CASRELAGGAGTGELFF.

This clone was detected only once. The chain has TRBV6-5 and TRBJ2-7; 7 bases align to TRBD2. Germline V lookup: CDR1 MNHEY, CDR2 SVGAGI. This CDR3 region has 13 residues. The junction had 2 bases not matched to a gene; V was cut back by 0 bases and J by 6 bases. CDR3 residues: CASSYSGGVEQYF. The CDR3, as DNA: TGTGCCAGCAGTTACTCGGGGGGGGTCGAGCAGTACTTC.

This clone has only a few counts. The chain joins TRBV18 to TRBJ2-5; TRBD2 is a possible D gene (6 bases). The CDR3 is 13 amino acids. Germline-derived CDR1 and CDR2 are KGHSH and LQKENI. V dropped 3 bases and J dropped 5 bases, with 10 bases sitting between them. CDR3 coding DNA: TGTGCCAGCTCACCGGAGGGGACGGAGACCCAGTACTTC. Translating it yields CASSPEGTETQYF.

The rearrangement uses TRBV28 and TRBJ1-1; 7 bases agree with TRBD1. The V gene end was trimmed by 4 bases and the J gene end by 3 bases; junction bases not matched to a gene: 2. CDR1 MDHEN and CDR2 SYDVKM come from the germline V gene. The CDR3 extends over 13 amino acids. Here the CDR3 DNA reads TGTGCCAGCAGTTACAGGGGTTACACTGAAGCTTTCTTT. This translates into CASSYRGYTEAFF. Supplemented by reference TRBV28 and TRBJ1-1, the full variable domain reads DVKVTQSSRYLVKRTGEKVFLECVQDMDHENMFWYRQDPGLGLRLIYFSYDVKMKEKGDIPEGYSVSREKKERFSLILESASTNQTSMYLCASSYRGYTEAFFGQGTRLTVV.

This clone was seen a single time. The chain is built from TRBV18 and TRBJ2-7; 10 bases are shared with TRBD2. After removal of 3 bases from V and 4 bases from J, the junction contained 6 bases not matched to a gene. This CDR3 contains 15 residues. Per germline, CDR1 KGHSH and CDR2 LQKENI. The CDR3 nucleotides are TGTGCCAGCTCACCTTCTAGCGGGAGTAGTTACGAGCAGTACTTC. It yields the protein CASSPSSGSSYEQYF.

This clone was seen once. The chain has TRBV7-2 and TRBJ2-7, with 8 nucleotides matching TRBD1. V shed 2 bases, J shed 2 bases, and the junction held 5 bases outside the gene matches. This CDR3 is 15 amino acids long. CDR1 SGHTA and CDR2 FQGNSA come from the germline V gene. CDR3 protein: CASSLSGQATYEQYF. As DNA, the CDR3 is TGTGCCAGCAGCTTATCGGGACAGGCTACCTACGAGCAGTACTTC.

V gene TRBV4-3 combines with J gene TRBJ1-5, with D possibly being TRBD1 (5 bases). CDR3 length equals 15 residues. V shed 0 bases and J shed 9 bases, with 15 bases lying between them. Germline assignment: CDR1 LGHNA and CDR2 YSLEER. CDR3 in DNA: TGCGCCAGCAGCCAAGATCAGACAGTTGCTGGGCCCCAGCATTTT. This codes for CASSQDQTVAGPQHF.

The chain joins TRBV28 to TRBJ1-5; D is unresolved. The CDR3 extends over 15 amino acids. V was pared by 3 bases and J by 6 bases, with 15 bases between. CDR1 and CDR2 (germline): MDHEN, SYDVKM. Here the CDR3 DNA reads TGTGCCAGCAGTTTGCGTCAAGGAGGGTTTCAGCCCCAGCATTTT. This sequence encodes CASSLRQGGFQPQHF.

The CDR3 is CASSLGGLADEQFF. Written as DNA, the CDR3 is TGTGCCAGCAGCTTAGGGGGACTAGCGGATGAGCAGTTCTTC. The rearrangement uses TRBV11-2 and TRBJ2-1, with 11 positions matching TRBD2. CDR3 length: 14 amino acids. With V trimmed by 1 base and J by 8 bases, 1 base remained unmatched. CDR1 SGHAT and CDR2 FQNNGV come from the germline V gene.

This clone has only one observation. The germline gene is not matched at one end of the junction; a read error may be the cause. This specimen includes other DNA sequences encoding the same CDR3. The chain uses TRBV7-2 and TRBJ2-7, with TRBD2 matching over 11 bases. CDR1 is SGHTA, CDR2 FQGNSA, per germline. The CDR3 is made up of 16 amino acids. The CDR3 coding sequence is TGTGCCAGCAGCCTTCACACTAGCGGGAGTTACACCGAGCAGTACTTT. Translation: CASSLHTSGSYTEQYF.